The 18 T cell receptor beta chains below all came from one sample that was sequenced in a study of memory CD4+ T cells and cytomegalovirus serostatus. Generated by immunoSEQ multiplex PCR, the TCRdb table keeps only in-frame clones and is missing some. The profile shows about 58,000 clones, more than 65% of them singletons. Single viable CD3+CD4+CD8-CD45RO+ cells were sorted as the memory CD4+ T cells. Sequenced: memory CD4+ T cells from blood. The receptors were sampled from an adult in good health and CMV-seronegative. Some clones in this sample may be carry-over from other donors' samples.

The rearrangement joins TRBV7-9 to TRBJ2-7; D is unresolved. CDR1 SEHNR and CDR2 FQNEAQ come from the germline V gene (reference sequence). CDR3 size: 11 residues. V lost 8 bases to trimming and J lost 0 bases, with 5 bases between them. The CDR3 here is CASSVSYEQYF. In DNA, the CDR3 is TGTGCCAGCTCTGTCTCCTACGAGCAGTACTTC.

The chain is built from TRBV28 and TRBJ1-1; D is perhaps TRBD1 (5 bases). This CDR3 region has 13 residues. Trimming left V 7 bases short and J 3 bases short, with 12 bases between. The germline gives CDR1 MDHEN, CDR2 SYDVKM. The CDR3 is CASILDTYTEAFF. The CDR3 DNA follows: TGTGCCAGCATCCTGGACACCTACACTGAAGCTTTCTTT.

The CDR3 here is CASSQSRGRGLAETYEQYF. DNA for the CDR3: TGTGCCAGCAGCCAATCGCGGGGCAGGGGACTAGCGGAGACCTACGAGCAGTACTTC. V and J are TRBV14 and TRBJ2-7; 11 bases fit TRBD2. Trimming cost V 2 bases and J 2 bases; bases outside gene matches: 14. The CDR3 length is 19 residues. Germline V lookup: CDR1 SGHDN, CDR2 FVKESK.

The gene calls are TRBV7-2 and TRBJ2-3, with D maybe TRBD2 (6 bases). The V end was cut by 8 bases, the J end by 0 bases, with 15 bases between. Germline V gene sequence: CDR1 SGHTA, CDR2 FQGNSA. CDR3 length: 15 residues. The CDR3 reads CASESGQISTDTQYF. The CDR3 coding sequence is TGTGCCAGCGAGAGCGGGCAGATAAGCACAGATACGCAGTATTTT.

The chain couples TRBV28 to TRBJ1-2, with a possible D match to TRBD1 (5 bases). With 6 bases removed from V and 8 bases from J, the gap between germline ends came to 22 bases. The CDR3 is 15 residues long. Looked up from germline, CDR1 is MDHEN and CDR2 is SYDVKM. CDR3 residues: CASRPWDRLLGGYTF. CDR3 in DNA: TGTGCCAGCAGGCCGTGGGACCGTCTGTTAGGGGGCTACACCTTC.

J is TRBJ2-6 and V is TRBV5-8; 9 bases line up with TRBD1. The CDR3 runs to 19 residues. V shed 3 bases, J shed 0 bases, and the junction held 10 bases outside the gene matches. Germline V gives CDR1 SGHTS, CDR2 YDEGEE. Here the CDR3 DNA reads TGTGCCAGCAGCTCTACATGGACAGGGGCTCTCTCTGGGGCCAACGTCCTGACTTTC. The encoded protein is CASSSTWTGALSGANVLTF.

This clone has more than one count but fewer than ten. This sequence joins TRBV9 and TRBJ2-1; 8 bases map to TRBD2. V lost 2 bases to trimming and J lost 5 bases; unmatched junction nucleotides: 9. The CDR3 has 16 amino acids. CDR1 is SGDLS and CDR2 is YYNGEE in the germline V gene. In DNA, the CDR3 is TGTGCCAGCAGCGTTTCACCGGGACTAGTGAACAATGAGCAGTTCTTC. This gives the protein CASSVSPGLVNNEQFF.

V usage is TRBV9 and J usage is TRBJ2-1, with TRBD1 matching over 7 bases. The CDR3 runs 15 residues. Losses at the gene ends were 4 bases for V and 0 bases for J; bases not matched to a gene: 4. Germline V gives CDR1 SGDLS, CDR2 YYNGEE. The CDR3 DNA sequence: TGTGCCAGCAGCACGACAGGGAGCTCCTACAATGAGCAGTTCTTC. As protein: CASSTTGSSYNEQFF.

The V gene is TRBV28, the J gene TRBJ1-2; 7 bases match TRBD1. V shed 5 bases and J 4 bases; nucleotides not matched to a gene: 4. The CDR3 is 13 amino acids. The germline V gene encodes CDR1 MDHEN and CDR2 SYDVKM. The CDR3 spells CASSINRGYGYTF. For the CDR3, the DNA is TGTGCCAGCAGTATAAACAGGGGCTATGGCTACACCTTC.

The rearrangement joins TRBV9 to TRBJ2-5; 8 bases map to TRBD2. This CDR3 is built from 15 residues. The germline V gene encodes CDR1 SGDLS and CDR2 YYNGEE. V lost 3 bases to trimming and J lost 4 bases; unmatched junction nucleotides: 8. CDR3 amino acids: CASSASASGRETQYF. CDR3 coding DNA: TGTGCCAGCAGCGCCTCTGCCAGCGGGAGAGAGACCCAGTACTTC.

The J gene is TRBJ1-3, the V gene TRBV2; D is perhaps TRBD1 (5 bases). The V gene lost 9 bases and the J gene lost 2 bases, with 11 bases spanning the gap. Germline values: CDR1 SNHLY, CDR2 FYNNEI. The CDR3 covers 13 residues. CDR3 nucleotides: TGTGCCAGAGCAGAGGGGCCTGGAAACACCATATATTTT. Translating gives CARAEGPGNTIYF.

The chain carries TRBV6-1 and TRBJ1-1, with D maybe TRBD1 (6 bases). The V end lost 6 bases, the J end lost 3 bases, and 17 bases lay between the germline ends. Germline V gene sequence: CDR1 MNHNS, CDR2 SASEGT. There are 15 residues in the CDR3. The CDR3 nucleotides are TGTGCCAGCAGCTACAGGGTATGGAGGGACACTGAAGCTTTCTTT. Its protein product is CASSYRVWRDTEAFF.

CDR3 protein: CASSDWSNSGNTIYF. Written as DNA, the CDR3 is TGTGCCAGCAGTGATTGGTCGAATTCTGGAAACACCATATATTTT. The chain employs TRBV2 and TRBJ1-3; D ambiguous. The CDR3 consists of 15 residues. The ends were cut back, 3 bases at V and 1 base at J, with 10 bases in the middle. From germline, CDR1 is SNHLY and CDR2 FYNNEI.

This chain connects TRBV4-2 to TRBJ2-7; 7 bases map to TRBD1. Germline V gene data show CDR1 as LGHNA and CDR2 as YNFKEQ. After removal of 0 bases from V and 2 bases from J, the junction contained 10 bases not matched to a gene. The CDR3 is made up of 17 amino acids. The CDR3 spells CASSQDWLTQGAYEQYF. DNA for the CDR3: TGTGCCAGCAGCCAAGATTGGCTGACGCAGGGGGCCTACGAGCAGTACTTC.

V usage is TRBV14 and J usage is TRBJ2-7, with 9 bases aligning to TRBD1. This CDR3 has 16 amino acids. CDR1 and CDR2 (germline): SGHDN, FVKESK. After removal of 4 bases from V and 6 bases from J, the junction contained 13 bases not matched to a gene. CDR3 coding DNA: TGTGCCAGCAGCCCGCGTTTCGGGACAGGGTTAACCGAGCAGTACTTC. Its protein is CASSPRFGTGLTEQYF.

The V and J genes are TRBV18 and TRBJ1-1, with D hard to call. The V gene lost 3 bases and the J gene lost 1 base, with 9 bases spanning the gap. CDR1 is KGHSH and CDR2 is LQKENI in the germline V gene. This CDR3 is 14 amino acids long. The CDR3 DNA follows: TGTGCCAGCTCACCGGGCGGGAGGAACACTGAAGCTTTCTTT. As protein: CASSPGGRNTEAFF.

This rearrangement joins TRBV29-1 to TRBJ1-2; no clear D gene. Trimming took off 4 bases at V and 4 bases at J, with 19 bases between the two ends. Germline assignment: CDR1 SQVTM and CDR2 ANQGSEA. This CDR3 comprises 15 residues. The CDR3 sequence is CSVVPAATRVYGYTF. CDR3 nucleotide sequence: TGCAGCGTTGTCCCGGCGGCGACGCGGGTCTATGGCTACACCTTC.

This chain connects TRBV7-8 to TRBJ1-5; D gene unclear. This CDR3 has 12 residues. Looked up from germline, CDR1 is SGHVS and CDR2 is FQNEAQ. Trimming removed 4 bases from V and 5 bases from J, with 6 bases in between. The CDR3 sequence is CASSSEDQPQHF. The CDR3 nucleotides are TGTGCCAGCAGCTCAGAGGATCAGCCCCAGCATTTT.